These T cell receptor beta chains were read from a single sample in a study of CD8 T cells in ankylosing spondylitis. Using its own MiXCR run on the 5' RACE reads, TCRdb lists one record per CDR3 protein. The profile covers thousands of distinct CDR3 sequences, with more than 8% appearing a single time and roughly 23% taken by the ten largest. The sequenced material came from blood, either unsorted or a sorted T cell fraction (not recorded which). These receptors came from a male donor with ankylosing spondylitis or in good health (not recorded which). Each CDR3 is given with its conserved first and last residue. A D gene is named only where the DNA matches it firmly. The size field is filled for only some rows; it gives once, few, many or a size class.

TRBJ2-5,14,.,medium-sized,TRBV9,CASSVGSRQETQYF,TGTGCCAGCAGCGTAGGTAGCCGCCAAGAGACCCAGTACTTC
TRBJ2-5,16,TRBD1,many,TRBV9,CASSGGGQGRSETQYF,TGTGCCAGCAGCGGGGGAGGACAGGGTAGGTCGGAGACCCAGTACTTC
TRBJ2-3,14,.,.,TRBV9,CASSPPTSTDTQYF,TGTGCCAGCAGCCCCCCGACCAGCACAGATACGCAGTATTTT
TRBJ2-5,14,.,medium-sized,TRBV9,CASSEPGPGETQYF,TGTGCCAGCAGCGAGCCGGGCCCGGGAGAGACCCAGTACTTC
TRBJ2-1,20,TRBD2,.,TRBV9,CASSGSRLAGDPSAYNEQFF,TGTGCCAGCAGCGGCAGCCGACTAGCGGGTGACCCATCCGCCTACAATGAGCAGTTCTTC
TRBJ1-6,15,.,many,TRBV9,CASSVEQGFLSPLHF,TGTGCCAGCAGCGTAGAGCAGGGGTTCCTATCACCCCTCCACTTT
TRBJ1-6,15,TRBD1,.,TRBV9,CASSVYGTDDSPLHF,TGTGCCAGCAGCGTATACGGGACAGACGATTCACCCCTCCACTTT
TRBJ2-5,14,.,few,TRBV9,CASSVESFQETQYF,TGTGCCAGCAGCGTAGAAAGTTTCCAAGAGACCCAGTACTTC
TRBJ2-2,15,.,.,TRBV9,CASSVVTAPTGELFF,TGTGCCAGCAGCGTAGTCACAGCACCCACCGGGGAGCTGTTTTTT
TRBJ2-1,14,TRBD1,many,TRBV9,CASSDRGLFDEQFF,TGTGCCAGCAGCGACAGGGGGCTATTCGATGAGCAGTTCTTC
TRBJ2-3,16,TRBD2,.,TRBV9,CASSATRGRATDTQYF,TGTGCCAGCAGCGCCACCCGCGGGAGGGCCACAGATACGCAGTATTTT
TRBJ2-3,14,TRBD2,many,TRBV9,CASSVVGGADTQYF,TGTGCCAGCAGCGTAGTCGGGGGGGCAGATACGCAGTATTTT
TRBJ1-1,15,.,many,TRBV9,CASSPASRGNTEAFF,TGTGCCAGCAGCCCAGCCTCCAGGGGGAACACTGAAGCTTTCTTT
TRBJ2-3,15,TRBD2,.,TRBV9,CASSPQGGRGDTQYF,TGTGCCAGCAGCCCCCAGGGAGGGCGGGGAGATACGCAGTATTTT
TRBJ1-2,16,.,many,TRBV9,CASSTSRVQGFYGYTF,TGTGCCAGCAGCACAAGTAGGGTCCAGGGCTTCTATGGCTACACCTTC
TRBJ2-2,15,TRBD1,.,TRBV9,CASSVGTGEAGELFF,TGTGCCAGCAGCGTTGGGACAGGGGAGGCCGGGGAGCTGTTTTTT
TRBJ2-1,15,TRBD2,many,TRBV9,CASSVGSGRTDEQFF,TGTGCCAGCAGCGTAGGTTCCGGGAGGACCGATGAGCAGTTCTTC
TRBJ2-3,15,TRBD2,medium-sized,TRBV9,CASSSRTSGGDTQYF,TGTGCCAGCAGCTCACGGACTAGCGGGGGGGATACGCAGTATTTT
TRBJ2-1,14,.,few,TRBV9,CASSVEVPADEQFF,TGTGCCAGCAGCGTAGAGGTCCCAGCCGATGAGCAGTTCTTC
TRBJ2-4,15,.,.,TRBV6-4,CATSRGCWGKNMQYF,TGTGCCACGTCTCGAGGCTGTTGGGGAAAAAATATGCAGTACTTT